Below, one T cell receptor (beta chain) is given with its context. The target antigen is unknown. A much larger clone lies a single base off, so this may be a read error. The data derive from a study of glioma-infiltrating T cells. Regarding the study as a whole: Above-expected tissue-blood divergence occurred in all gliomas, most in low-grade ones. Tissue and blood shared very few CDR3 sequences.

TCR alpha and beta CDR3 regions were amplified from RNA using iRepertoire nested multiplex PCR. For one-step reverse transcription and amplification, 100-400 ng of tissue mRNA or PBMC total RNA was used. TCRdb re-derived calls from the multiplex PCR reads in MiXCR, one entry per CDR3 protein. The table lists approximately 110,000 distinct CDR3 sequences, approximately 23% of them singletons. The CDR3 consists of 13 residues. From germline, CDR1 is SGHVS and CDR2 FNYEAQ. The V segment lost 4 bases and the J segment 7 bases; nucleotides outside the gene matches: 3. The sequence was obtained from a human donor with low-grade glioma or glioblastoma, undergoing nonglioma brain surgery, or in good health (not recorded which). J is TRBJ2-7 and V is TRBV7-6; TRBD1 aligns across 11 bases. Material for sequencing was glioma tissue, nonneoplastic brain tissue, or PBMCs (not recorded which). The CDR3, as DNA: TGTGCCAGCAGCTCGGGGACAGGGGGAGAGCAGTACTTC. Translation: CASSSGTGGEQYF. Variable domain in full (rest from reference TRBV7-6 and TRBJ2-7): GAGVSQSPRYKVTKRGQDVALRCDPISGHVSLYWYRQALGQGPEFLTYFNYEAQQDKSGLPNDRFSAERPEGSISTLTIQRTEQRDSAMYRCASSSGTGGEQYFGPGTRLTVT.